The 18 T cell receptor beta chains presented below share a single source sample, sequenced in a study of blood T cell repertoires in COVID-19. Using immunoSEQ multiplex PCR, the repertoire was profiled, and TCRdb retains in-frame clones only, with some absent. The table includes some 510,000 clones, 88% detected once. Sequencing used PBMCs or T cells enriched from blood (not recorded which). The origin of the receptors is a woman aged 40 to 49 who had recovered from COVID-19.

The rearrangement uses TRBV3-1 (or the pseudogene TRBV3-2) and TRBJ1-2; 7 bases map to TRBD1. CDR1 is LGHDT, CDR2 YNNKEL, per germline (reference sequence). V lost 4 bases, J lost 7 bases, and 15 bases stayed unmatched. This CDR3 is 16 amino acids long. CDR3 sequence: CASSPSGDSRSFGYTF. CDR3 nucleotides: TGTGCCAGCAGCCCGAGTGGGGACAGCAGATCTTTTGGCTACACCTTC.

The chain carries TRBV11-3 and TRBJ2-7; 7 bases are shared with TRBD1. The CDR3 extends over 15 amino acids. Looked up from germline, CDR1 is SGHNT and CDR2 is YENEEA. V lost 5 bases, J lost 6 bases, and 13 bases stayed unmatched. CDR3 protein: CASSLLQGPTVEQYF. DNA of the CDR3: TGTGCCAGCAGCCTGTTACAGGGGCCTACCGTCGAGCAGTACTTC.

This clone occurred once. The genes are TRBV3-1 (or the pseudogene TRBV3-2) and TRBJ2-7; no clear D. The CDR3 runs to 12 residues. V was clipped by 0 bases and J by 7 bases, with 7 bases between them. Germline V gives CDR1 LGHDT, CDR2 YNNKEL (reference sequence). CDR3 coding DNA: TGTGCCAGCAGCCAAGATAGGCGGGAGCAGTACTTC. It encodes CASSQDRREQYF.

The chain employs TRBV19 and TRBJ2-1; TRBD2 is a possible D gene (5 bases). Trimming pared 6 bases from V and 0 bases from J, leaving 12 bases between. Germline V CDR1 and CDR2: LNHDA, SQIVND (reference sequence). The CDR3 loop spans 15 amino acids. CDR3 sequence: CASRDLRGSYNEQFF. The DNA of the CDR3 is TGTGCCAGTAGGGACTTGCGTGGCTCCTACAATGAGCAGTTCTTC.

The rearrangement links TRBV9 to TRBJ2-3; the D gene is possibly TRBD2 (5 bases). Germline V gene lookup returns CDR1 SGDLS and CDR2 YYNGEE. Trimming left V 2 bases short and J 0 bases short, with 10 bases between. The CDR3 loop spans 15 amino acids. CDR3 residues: CASSVGGQSTDTQYF. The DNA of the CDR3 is TGTGCCAGCAGCGTTGGCGGGCAAAGCACAGATACGCAGTATTTT. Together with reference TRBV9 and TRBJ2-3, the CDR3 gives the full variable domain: DSGVTQTPKHLITATGQRVTLRCSPRSGDLSVYWYQQSLDQGLQFLIQYYNGEERAKGNILERFSAQQFPDLHSELNLSSLELGDSALYFCASSVGGQSTDTQYFGPGTRLTVL.

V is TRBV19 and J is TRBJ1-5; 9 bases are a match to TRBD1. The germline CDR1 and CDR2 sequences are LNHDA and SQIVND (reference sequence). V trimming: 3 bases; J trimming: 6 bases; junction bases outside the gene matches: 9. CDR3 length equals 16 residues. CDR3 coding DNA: TGTGCCAGTAGTATGGGGAACAGGGGGCAGGGTCAGCCCCAGCATTTT. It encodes CASSMGNRGQGQPQHF.

CDR3 in DNA: TGTGCCATCAGTGAGTCTATGGACAGCCACTATGGCTACACCTTC. This translates into CAISESMDSHYGYTF. The chain has TRBV10-3 and TRBJ1-2; TRBD1 is a possible D gene (6 bases). The CDR3 loop spans 15 amino acids. V was clipped by 0 bases and J by 3 bases, with 11 bases between them. Germline-derived CDR1 and CDR2 are ENHRY and SYGVKD.

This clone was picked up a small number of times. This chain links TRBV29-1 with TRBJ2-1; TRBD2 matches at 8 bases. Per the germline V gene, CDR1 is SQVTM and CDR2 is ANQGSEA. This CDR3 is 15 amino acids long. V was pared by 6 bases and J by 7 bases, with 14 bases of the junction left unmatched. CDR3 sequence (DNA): TGCAGCGTCCTCCTCCTGCCGGGGGGGCATAATGAGCAGTTCTTC. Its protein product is CSVLLLPGGHNEQFF.

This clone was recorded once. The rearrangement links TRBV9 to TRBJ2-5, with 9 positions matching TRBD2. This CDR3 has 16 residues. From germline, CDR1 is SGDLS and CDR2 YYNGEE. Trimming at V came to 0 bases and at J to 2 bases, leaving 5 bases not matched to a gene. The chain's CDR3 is CASSVVPSGTQETQYF. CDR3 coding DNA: TGTGCCAGCAGCGTAGTCCCTAGCGGGACTCAAGAGACCCAGTACTTC.

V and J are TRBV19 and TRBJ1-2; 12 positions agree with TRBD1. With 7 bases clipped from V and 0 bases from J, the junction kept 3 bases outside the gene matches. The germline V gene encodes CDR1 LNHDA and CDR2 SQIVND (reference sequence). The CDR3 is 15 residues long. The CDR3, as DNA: TGTGCCAGTAAGGGGACAGGGGGCCCTAACTATGGCTACACCTTC. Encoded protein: CASKGTGGPNYGYTF.

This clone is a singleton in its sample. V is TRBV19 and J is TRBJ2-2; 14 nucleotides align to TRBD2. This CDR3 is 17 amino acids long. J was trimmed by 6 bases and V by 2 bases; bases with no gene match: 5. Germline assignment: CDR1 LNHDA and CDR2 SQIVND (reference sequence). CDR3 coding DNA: TGTGCCAGTAGTATATGGGGACTAGCGGGAGAGGCCGGGGAGCTGTTTTTT. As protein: CASSIWGLAGEAGELFF.

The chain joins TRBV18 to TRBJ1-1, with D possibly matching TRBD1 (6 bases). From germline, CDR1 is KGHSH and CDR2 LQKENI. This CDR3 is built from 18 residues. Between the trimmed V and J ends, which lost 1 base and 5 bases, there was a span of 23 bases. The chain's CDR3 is CASSPLRRTAYGDTEAFF. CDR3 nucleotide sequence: TGTGCCAGCTCACCACTACGACGGACAGCCTACGGGGATACTGAAGCTTTCTTT.

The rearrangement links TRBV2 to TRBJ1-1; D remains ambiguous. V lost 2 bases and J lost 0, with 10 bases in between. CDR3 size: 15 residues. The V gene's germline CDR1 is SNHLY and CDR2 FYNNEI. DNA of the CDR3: TGTGCCAGCAGTGAAAACGAGGCCCTGAACACTGAAGCTTTCTTT. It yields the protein CASSENEALNTEAFF.

CDR3 amino acids: CASSLGTTRRDTQYF. The DNA for the CDR3 is TGTGCCAGCAGCTTAGGGACTACGCGTAGGGATACGCAGTATTTT. This rearrangement joins TRBV7-6 to TRBJ2-3; tentative D call: TRBD2 (6 bases). Germline CDR1 reads SGHVS; CDR2 reads FNYEAQ. The germline V and J ends were trimmed by 1 base and 6 bases, with 14 bases remaining between them. The CDR3 covers 15 residues. Supplemented by reference TRBV7-6 and TRBJ2-3, the full variable domain reads GAGVSQSPRYKVTKRGQDVALRCDPISGHVSLYWYRQALGQGPEFLTYFNYEAQQDKSGLPNDRFSAERPEGSISTLTIQRTEQRDSAMYRCASSLGTTRRDTQYFGPGTRLTVL.

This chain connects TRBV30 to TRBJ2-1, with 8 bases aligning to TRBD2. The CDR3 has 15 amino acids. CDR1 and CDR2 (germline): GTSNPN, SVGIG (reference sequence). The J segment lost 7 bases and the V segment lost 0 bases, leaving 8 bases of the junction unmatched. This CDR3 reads CAWSVKAGVTNEQFF. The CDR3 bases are TGTGCCTGGAGTGTTAAAGCGGGAGTAACAAATGAGCAGTTCTTC.

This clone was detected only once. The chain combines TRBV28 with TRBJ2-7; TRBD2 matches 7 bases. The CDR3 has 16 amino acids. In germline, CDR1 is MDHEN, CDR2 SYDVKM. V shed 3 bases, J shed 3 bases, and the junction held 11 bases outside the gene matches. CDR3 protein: CASSFFIMGGSYEQYF. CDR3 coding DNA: TGTGCCAGCAGTTTCTTTATCATGGGCGGGAGCTACGAGCAGTACTTC.

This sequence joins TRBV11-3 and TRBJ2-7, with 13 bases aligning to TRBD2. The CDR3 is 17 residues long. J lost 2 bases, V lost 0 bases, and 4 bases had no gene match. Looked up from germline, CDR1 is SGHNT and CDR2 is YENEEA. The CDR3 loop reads CASSLDPGTSGTYEQYF. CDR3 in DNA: TGTGCCAGCAGCTTAGACCCAGGGACTAGCGGGACCTACGAGCAGTACTTC.

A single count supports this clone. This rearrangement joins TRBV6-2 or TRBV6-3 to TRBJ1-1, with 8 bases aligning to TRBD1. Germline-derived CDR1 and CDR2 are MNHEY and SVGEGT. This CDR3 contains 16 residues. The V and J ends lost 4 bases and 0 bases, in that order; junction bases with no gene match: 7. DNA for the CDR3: TGTGCCAGCAGTTCGGGACAGGAGTTCATGAACACTGAAGCTTTCTTT. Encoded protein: CASSSGQEFMNTEAFF.